This T cell receptor (beta chain) was sequenced during a study of T cells in Graves' hyperthyroidism and ophthalmopathy. Trimming removed 6 bases from V and 5 bases from J; junction bases left unmatched: 9. The germline CDR1 and CDR2 sequences are MNHNS and SASEGT. CDR3 length: 15 amino acids. This clonotype appeared many times. Its antigen is not known. Findings of the study overall: Blood samples included most of the expanded thyroid clonotypes exceeding 0.001.

RNA transcripts served as the template for amplifying TCR beta CDR3 regions. In the first-round RT-PCR of the TCR CDR3, the HTBI primer set was used. TCRdb analysed the multiplex PCR reads with MiXCR anew, one entry per CDR3 protein. This table holds fewer than 650,000 distinct CDR3 sequences, approximately 15% found once. Individuals with ophthalmopathy presented a Clinical Activity Score of at least 3, a NOSPECS grade of at least 4 and a duration under 3 months. Thyroid ultrasound, orbital computed tomography, clinical symptoms, and serum thyroxine and TRAb underpinned diagnoses. Source material for PBMCs was around 10 ml fresh peripheral blood.

Sequencing input: blood. The chain carries TRBV6-1 and TRBJ2-2, with 7 nucleotides matching TRBD2. The TCR was taken from a woman aged 18-30 years with Graves' ophthalmopathy. The CDR3: CASSLQRGGTGELFF. DNA for the CDR3: TGTGCCAGCAGCTTACAGCGGGGAGGGACCGGGGAGCTGTTTTTT.